This T cell receptor beta chain is from a study of T cells in Graves' hyperthyroidism and ophthalmopathy (dated by TCRdb to between 2018 and 2021). The study in broad terms: Peripheral blood samples were taken at the time of initial diagnosis, prior to any treatment. To identify distinguishing TCR V-J signatures, a discovery cohort of roughly 100 patients was used, comprising fewer than 45 with Graves' ophthalmopathy and roughly 60 with stable Graves' hyperthyroidism. The 100 or so discovery patients were divided at random into training and test sets in a 7:3 ratio. Following sampling, methimazole starting at 30 mg daily was given to hyperthyroidism patients, and high-dose intravenous methylprednisolone was given to ophthalmopathy patients. Prospective prediction of ophthalmopathy was tested in an independent validation cohort of fewer than 20 hyperthyroidism patients and some 17 patients who later progressed to ophthalmopathy. The paper describes TCR Vbeta CDR3 sequencing of 140 or so peripheral blood samples, made up of some 40 ophthalmopathy patients, some 76 hyperthyroidism patients and roughly 17 progressor patients. Thyroid tissue and blood T-cell repertoires from several Graves' hyperthyroidism patients were also compared in the study. Study-level results and caveats: In validation, progression to ophthalmopathy was predicted by the model with roughly 69% sensitivity and just over 72% specificity, a median of roughly 6.4 months before onset. No statistical method was used to set the sample size in advance, and investigators knew the group allocation. Ophthalmopathy was separated from stable hyperthyroidism by a 13 V-J signature model, with approximately 89% sensitivity and approximately 84% specificity obtained in cross-validation and 80%/75% obtained in testing. Blood samples also contained most of the expanded thyroid clonotypes (frequency above 0.001), which suggests that blood repertoires may reflect thyroid immune responses.

The germline V and J ends show losses of 3 bases and 3 bases respectively, and no gene match explains 7 bases of the junction. The CDR3 numbers 15 residues from cysteine through phenylalanine. Only CDR3 DNA remains: 45 bases, in frame from the first base. From a lookup of the germline V gene, CDR1 and CDR2 are KGHSH and LQKENI. TCR beta CDR3 regions were amplified from RNA transcripts. The TCR CDR3 was subjected to a first round of RT-PCR using the HTBI primer set and the Qiagen OneStep RT-PCR kit. Libraries were constructed in a second round of multiplex PCR, after which size selection and purification were carried out. Sequencing of the libraries was done on an Illumina HiSeq2000 using paired-end 100 bp reads. The study's own analysis went as follows. Raw data were processed with SOAPnuke, discarding reads with adapters, uncalled bases, mean Phred below 15, or no exact constant-primer or identifier match. High-quality paired reads were merged using COPE v1.2.5, and each unique nucleotide sequence was defined as a clonotype. MiTCR v1.1 was used to align clonotypes to the IMGT TRBV, TRBD and TRBJ reference segments. The analysis included only V-J combinations with a frequency above 0.0001, which together covered around 99% of the repertoires. The TCS score was defined as the ratio of F50 (clonal expansion) to E x V (chaos), calculated using BLOSUM62-based TCRdist between CDR3 peptides within each V-J. Welch's t-statistics and random forest reduced just over 500 V-J features to 10 to 15, which were used in a naive Bayes classifier (R e1071). The public reads were quality trimmed at Q25 with fastp and then assembled into clones with MiXCR by TCRdb, keeping productive beta chains. Each entry is one CDR3 protein sequence, shown with its most common DNA and genes. The V and J calls and clone size are TCRdb's, not the authors'. This sample has 600,000 to 750,000 distinct CDR3 sequences in its table, and 17% of those were observed once. Clones ranked in the top ten supply roughly 15% of the sample.

Graves' hyperthyroidism was defined as stable when no progression to ophthalmopathy occurred over 18 months of follow-up. Hyperthyroidism patients were aged 18 to 65 years and newly diagnosed, with disease duration of less than 2 months. The study excluded patients with uncontrolled infections, other autoimmune diseases, pregnancy or lactation. Clinical symptoms, serum thyroxine and TRAb, thyroid ultrasound, and orbital computed tomography formed the basis for the diagnoses. PBMCs were isolated from about 10 ml of fresh peripheral blood by Ficoll-Paque density gradient centrifugation. Total RNA was extracted using Trizol reagent, and RNA quality was assessed on an Agilent 2100 Bioanalyzer. This clonotype was seen many times. The clone's antigen remains unknown. The sample holds no much larger clone one base away, and base qualities are not on file.

Sequencing was performed on blood. This clonotype was obtained from a middle-aged man with Graves' hyperthyroidism. The receptor chain draws on TRBV18 and TRBJ2-7; TRBD2 matches 8 bases in the middle. The base sequence is TGTGCCAGCTCACCGGGCTTAGCGGGGAACTACGAGCAGTACTTC. Its translation is CASSPGLAGNYEQYF.